This passage covers 27 T cell receptor beta chains from one sample sequenced in a study of beta chain features in type 1 diabetes. No antigen is known for these receptors. Isolated RNA was reverse transcribed in full, so expressed TCRB transcripts were sequenced. The table came from immunoSEQ multiplex PCR; TCRdb's copy has only in-frame clones and leaves some out. The sample shows under 300,000 clones, around 16% of them seen only once. Points from the study as a whole: Across all four CD4+ subsets, people with type 1 diabetes showed modestly shorter TCRB CDR3s.

Sequenced input: naive CD4+ T cells from blood. The receptors derive from a young man with type 1 diabetes.

This clone was counted between two and nine times. The V and J genes are TRBV9 and TRBJ1-1; the D is unclear. With 3 bases removed from V and 3 bases from J, the gap between germline ends came to 12 bases. Germline values: CDR1 SGDLS, CDR2 YYNGEE. The length of the CDR3 is 14 residues. The CDR3 sequence: CASSADMRDTEAFF. As DNA, the CDR3 is TGTGCCAGCAGCGCAGATATGAGGGACACTGAAGCTTTCTTT.

The chain is built from TRBV29-1 and TRBJ2-7; 9 positions match TRBD1. CDR1 and CDR2 (germline): SQVTM, ANQGSEA. CDR3 length: 15 residues. Unmatched junction bases numbered 11, after V lost 6 bases and J lost 2 bases. The CDR3 spells CSVRRGQGNPYEQYF. CDR3 DNA: TGCAGCGTCCGCCGTGGACAGGGGAACCCCTACGAGCAGTACTTC.

The chain recombines TRBV6-1 with TRBJ2-3; perhaps D is TRBD1 or TRBD2 (5 bases each). In germline, CDR1 is MNHNS, CDR2 SASEGT. Trimming took off 1 base at V and 3 bases at J, with 11 bases between the two ends. The CDR3 has 15 amino acids. CDR3 nucleotide sequence: TGTGCCAGCAGTGAAGGTCACGGGGCAACAGATACGCAGTATTTT. Amino acid sequence: CASSEGHGATDTQYF.

The chain joins TRBV29-1 to TRBJ1-4; 7 bases are a match to TRBD1. The CDR3 is 14 residues long. V gave up 5 bases and J gave up 5 bases; unmatched junction bases: 8. Germline V CDR1 and CDR2: SQVTM, ANQGSEA. The CDR3, as DNA: TGCAGCGTTCAGAAACAGGGGTTGAATGAAAAACTGTTTTTT. This encodes CSVQKQGLNEKLFF.

This clone was counted between two and nine times. This chain joins TRBV5-1 and TRBJ2-1, with a possible D match to TRBD1 (6 bases). Germline V gene sequence: CDR1 SGHRS, CDR2 YFSETQ. V shed 4 bases and J shed 5 bases, with 10 bases lying between them. The CDR3 has 13 residues. The CDR3, as DNA: TGCGCCAGCAGCGGGGGCGCTAACAATGAGCAGTTCTTC. Encoded protein: CASSGGANNEQFF.

This chain joins TRBV15 and TRBJ2-5; D gene unclear. This CDR3 is built from 14 residues. Between the trimmed V and J ends, which lost 5 bases and 0 bases, there was a span of 10 bases. Germline V gene sequence: CDR1 LNHNV, CDR2 YYDKDF (reference sequence). The CDR3 DNA follows: TGTGCCACCAGCCCCCTCACGTACCAAGAGACCCAGTACTTC. Translated, it gives CATSPLTYQETQYF.

A note on this clone: Other DNA sequences in the same sample also yield this CDR3. The chain combines TRBV20-1 with TRBJ1-1; 7 bases align to TRBD1. V shed 5 bases and J 4 bases; nucleotides not matched to a gene: 1. The CDR3 has 11 residues. Per the germline V gene, CDR1 is DFQATT and CDR2 is SNEGSKA (reference sequence). The chain's CDR3 is CSASGGTEAFF. The CDR3, as DNA: TGCAGTGCTTCAGGGGGCACTGAAGCTTTCTTT.

The rearrangement uses TRBV5-1 and TRBJ2-3; D is unresolved. CDR3 size: 13 residues. CDR1 is SGHRS, CDR2 YFSETQ, per germline. Trimming left V 0 bases short and J 2 bases short, with 4 bases between. CDR3 loop: CASSLEATDTQYF. Written as DNA, the CDR3 is TGCGCCAGCAGCTTGGAGGCCACAGATACGCAGTATTTT.

In its sample, this clone was seen a few times. The chain employs TRBV29-1 and TRBJ2-3; D is ambiguous. The V gene lost 3 bases and the J gene lost 5 bases, with 9 bases spanning the gap. Germline CDR1 reads SQVTM; CDR2 reads ANQGSEA. This CDR3 has 12 residues. The CDR3 spells CSVDWDGDTQYF. The CDR3 coding sequence is TGCAGCGTTGACTGGGATGGAGATACGCAGTATTTT.

Concerning this clone itself: The same CDR3 arises from other DNA sequences in this sample as well. V and J are TRBV4-1 and TRBJ2-3; 12 positions match TRBD2. The J segment lost 2 bases and the V segment lost 1 base, leaving 1 base of the junction unmatched. The germline gives CDR1 MGHRA, CDR2 YSYEKL. The CDR3 length is 16 residues. The CDR3 DNA reads TGCGCCAGCAGCCAAGGGACTAGCGGGAACACAGATACGCAGTATTTT. As protein: CASSQGTSGNTDTQYF.

This chain uses TRBV30 with TRBJ2-5; 12 bases are shared with TRBD2. V was pared by 1 base and J by 3 bases, with 0 bases of the junction left unmatched. This CDR3 comprises 14 residues. Germline V gene sequence: CDR1 GTSNPN, CDR2 SVGIG (reference sequence). This CDR3 reads CAWSGTSGKETQYF. The CDR3 DNA follows: TGTGCCTGGAGTGGGACTAGCGGGAAAGAGACCCAGTACTTC.

The gene calls are TRBV10-3 and TRBJ2-5; TRBD2 agrees at 8 bases. The CDR3 runs 15 residues. Germline lookup yields CDR1 ENHRY and CDR2 SYGVKD. V dropped 3 bases and J dropped 4; count of bases not matched to a gene: 7. The chain's CDR3 is CAISDPGGMGETQYF. Here the CDR3 DNA reads TGTGCCATCAGTGACCCGGGGGGGATGGGAGAGACCCAGTACTTC.

This clone was detected only a few times. The rearrangement links TRBV29-1 to TRBJ1-2, with 7 bases identical to TRBD1. Unmatched junction bases numbered 7, after V lost 3 bases and J lost 3 bases. The germline V gene has CDR1 SQVTM and CDR2 ANQGSEA. There are 14 residues in the CDR3. The CDR3 reads CSVEAGGSDYGYTF. CDR3 in DNA: TGCAGCGTTGAGGCAGGGGGATCAGACTATGGCTACACCTTC.

The rearrangement joins TRBV30 to TRBJ2-3, with 7 bases that match TRBD2. V was pared by 3 bases and J by 1 base, with 4 bases of the junction left unmatched. Germline CDR1 is GTSNPN and CDR2 is SVGIG (reference sequence). CDR3 length: 14 amino acids. The CDR3 DNA follows: TGTGCCTGGAGGCCCCTAGCGGGCACAGATACGCAGTATTTT. It specifies CAWRPLAGTDTQYF.

This clone was detected a few times. The chain has TRBV9 and TRBJ2-7; D is perhaps TRBD2 (5 bases). CDR3 length: 15 residues. V lost 1 base, J lost 2 bases, and 13 bases lay in between. Germline assignment: CDR1 SGDLS and CDR2 YYNGEE. CDR3 sequence: CASSVSSSGPYEQYF. CDR3 coding DNA: TGTGCCAGCAGCGTAAGCTCGAGCGGCCCCTACGAGCAGTACTTC. The variable domain in full, completed from reference TRBV9 and TRBJ2-7, reads DSGVTQTPKHLITATGQRVTLRCSPRSGDLSVYWYQQSLDQGLQFLIQYYNGEERAKGNILERFSAQQFPDLHSELNLSSLELGDSALYFCASSVSSSGPYEQYFGPGTRLTVT.

This clone was counted a few times. V usage is TRBV12-2 and J usage is TRBJ2-7; the table's TRBD1 call for D was not verified on the DNA. TRBV12-2 corresponds to a pseudogene. The CDR3 consists of 16 residues. CDR3 sequence: CASRLVVRGPSYEQYF. The CDR3 DNA follows: TGTGCAAGTCGCTTAGTCGTCAGGGGGCCCTCCTACGAGCAGTACTTC.

The gene calls are TRBV28 and TRBJ2-2; tentative D call: TRBD1 (6 bases). The CDR3 contains 15 residues. Looked up from germline, CDR1 is MDHEN and CDR2 is SYDVKM. The V and J ends lost 8 bases and 0 bases respectively, with 13 bases between them. CDR3 sequence: CASDTGTSNTGELFF. The CDR3 DNA sequence: TGTGCCAGCGACACAGGGACCTCGAACACCGGGGAGCTGTTTTTT.

V and J are TRBV5-1 and TRBJ2-6, with D perhaps being TRBD1 or TRBD2 (5 bases each). V lost 1 base and J 2 bases, leaving 16 bases between the germline ends. The CDR3 has 18 residues. Germline values: CDR1 SGHRS, CDR2 YFSETQ. As DNA, the CDR3 is TGCGCCAGCAGCTTGAGGGGCTCAACGGAGGCTGGGGCCAACGTCCTGACTTTC. Translated, it gives CASSLRGSTEAGANVLTF.

The sample holds a few counts of this clone. The chain employs TRBV28 and TRBJ2-7; D is unresolved. CDR1 is MDHEN, CDR2 SYDVKM, per germline. V shed 2 bases and J shed 0 bases, with 5 bases lying between them. This CDR3 is built from 13 residues. CDR3 residues: CASSLTGSYEQYF. CDR3 bases: TGTGCCAGCAGTTTAACCGGCTCCTACGAGCAGTACTTC. The full variable domain, with the rest looked up from reference TRBV28 and TRBJ2-7, is DVKVTQSSRYLVKRTGEKVFLECVQDMDHENMFWYRQDPGLGLRLIYFSYDVKMKEKGDIPEGYSVSREKKERFSLILESASTNQTSMYLCASSLTGSYEQYFGPGTRLTVT.

This clone has more than one count but fewer than ten. This rearrangement joins TRBV4-3 to TRBJ2-4; the D gene is possibly TRBD2 (5 bases). Germline lookup yields CDR1 LGHNA and CDR2 YSLEER. The CDR3 length is 15 residues. V lost 0 bases to trimming and J lost 2 bases, with 8 bases between them. Written as DNA, the CDR3 is TGCGCCAGCAGCCAAGATCGGGAAACCAAAAACATTCAGTACTTC. This translates into CASSQDRETKNIQYF.

The chain combines TRBV29-1 with TRBJ2-7; D gene unclear. This CDR3 spans 10 amino acids. With 6 bases removed from V and 0 bases from J, the gap between germline ends came to 3 bases. Germline CDR1 SQVTM, CDR2 ANQGSEA. The CDR3 DNA sequence: TGCAGCGTGATCTCCTACGAGCAGTACTTC. It is translated as CSVISYEQYF.

Only a few counts were recorded for this clone. This chain joins TRBV9 and TRBJ2-7; TRBD2 matches at 15 bases. The CDR3 extends over 16 amino acids. CDR1 is SGDLS and CDR2 is YYNGEE in the germline V gene. V trimming: 4 bases; J trimming: 2 bases; junction bases outside the gene matches: 4. The CDR3, as DNA: TGTGCCAGCAGCCCGGGACTAGCGGGAGGTCCCTACGAGCAGTACTTC. Translated, it gives CASSPGLAGGPYEQYF. The variable domain in full, completed from reference TRBV9 and TRBJ2-7, reads DSGVTQTPKHLITATGQRVTLRCSPRSGDLSVYWYQQSLDQGLQFLIQYYNGEERAKGNILERFSAQQFPDLHSELNLSSLELGDSALYFCASSPGLAGGPYEQYFGPGTRLTVT.

This clone was detected a few times. The chain is built from TRBV29-1 and TRBJ2-5; 11 nucleotides match TRBD2. V shed 7 bases and J 5 bases; nucleotides not matched to a gene: 9. The CDR3 has 14 amino acids. The V gene's germline CDR1 is SQVTM and CDR2 ANQGSEA. The CDR3 here is CSAEIAGGRETQYF. CDR3 DNA sequence: TGCAGCGCCGAAATAGCGGGAGGGCGGGAGACCCAGTACTTC.

This rearrangement joins TRBV30 to TRBJ1-5; D might be TRBD1 (6 bases). This CDR3 spans 14 amino acids. Trimming removed 3 bases at V and 3 bases at J, with 12 bases between. Germline V gene sequence: CDR1 GTSNPN, CDR2 SVGIG (reference sequence). CDR3 bases: TGTGCCTGGAGCCAGGGACACCTCAATCAGCCCCAGCATTTT. This sequence encodes CAWSQGHLNQPQHF.

The chain has TRBV7-2 and TRBJ2-3; tentatively, D is TRBD2 (5 bases). This CDR3 has 14 amino acids. V lost 5 bases and J 3 bases, leaving 12 bases between the germline ends. Germline loops: CDR1 SGHTA, CDR2 FQGNSA. Here the CDR3 reads CASSPKAVTDTQYF. Written as DNA, the CDR3 is TGTGCCAGCAGCCCCAAAGCGGTTACAGATACGCAGTATTTT. Variable domain in full (rest from reference TRBV7-2 and TRBJ2-3): GAGVSQSPSNKVTEKGKDVELRCDPISGHTALYWYRQSLGQGLEFLIYFQGNSAPDKSGLPSDRFSAERTGGSVSTLTIQRTQQEDSAVYLCASSPKAVTDTQYFGPGTRLTVL.

This clone was observed a few times. The chain employs TRBV14 and TRBJ2-3; D gene ambiguous. Trimming removed 1 base at V and 7 bases at J, with 3 bases between. This CDR3 has 11 amino acids. Germline CDR1 SGHDN, CDR2 FVKESK. The CDR3 bases are TGTGCCAGCAGCCAAGGGAATACGCAGTATTTT. Its translation: CASSQGNTQYF.

This clone came up a few times. The rearrangement uses TRBV29-1 and TRBJ2-1; possibly TRBD1 or TRBD2 for D (6 bases each). This CDR3 has 12 residues. Trimming left V 3 bases short and J 10 bases short, with 13 bases between. From germline, CDR1 is SQVTM and CDR2 ANQGSEA. Written as DNA, the CDR3 is TGCAGCGTTGACGATAACGGGGGCGAGCAGTTCTTC. Translating it yields CSVDDNGGEQFF.